The TCR beta chain under discussion was sequenced for a study of blood T cell repertoires in COVID-19. About the research overall: Acute and convalescent COVID-19 specimens originated in the United States, Italy and Spain. PBMCs, B-cell-depleted T cells, or T cells provided the cDNA or gDNA that made up the material.

Trimming stripped 7 bases from V and 0 bases from J, with 16 bases between. The CDR3 sequence is 16 residues long. Germline CDR1 is LNHDA and CDR2 is SQIVND (reference sequence). Original data processing: The assay estimated nucleated cells by amplifying reference gene primers. Sequencing used immunoSEQ multiplex PCR; TCRdb keeps in-frame clones, though not all of them. Clone size and V and J calls were adopted from that table, with D and trimming inferred from the DNA. The repertoire holds 150,000 to 180,000 clones, 88% seen once, with around 2.5% in the top ten. The sample was peripheral blood. This sequence originates from a woman in her 70s with acute or convalescent COVID-19. The gene calls are TRBV19 and TRBJ2-1; TRBD1 might be the D (6 bases). CDR3 DNA: TGTGCCAGTACCAAGGGGGTTCTAAGCTCCTACAATGAGCAGTTCTTC. It encodes CASTKGVLSSYNEQFF.